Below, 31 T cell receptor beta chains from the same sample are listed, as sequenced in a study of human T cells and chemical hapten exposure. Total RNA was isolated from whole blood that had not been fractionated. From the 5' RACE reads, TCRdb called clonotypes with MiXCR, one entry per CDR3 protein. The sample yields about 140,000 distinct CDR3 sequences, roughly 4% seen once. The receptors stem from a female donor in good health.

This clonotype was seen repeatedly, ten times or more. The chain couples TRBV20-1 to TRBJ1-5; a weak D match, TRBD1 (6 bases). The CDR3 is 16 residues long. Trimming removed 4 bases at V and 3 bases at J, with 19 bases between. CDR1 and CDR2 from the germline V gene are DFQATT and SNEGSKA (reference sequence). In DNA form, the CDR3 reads TGCAGTGCTATCCCGACAGGAAGGACCGCCAATCAGCCCCAGCATTTT. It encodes CSAIPTGRTANQPQHF.

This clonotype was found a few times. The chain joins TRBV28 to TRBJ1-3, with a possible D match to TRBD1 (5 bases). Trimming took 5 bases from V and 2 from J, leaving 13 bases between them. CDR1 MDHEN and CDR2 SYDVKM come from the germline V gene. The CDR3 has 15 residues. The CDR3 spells CASSGLWGAGNTIYF. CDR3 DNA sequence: TGTGCCAGCAGTGGCCTTTGGGGGGCTGGAAACACCATATATTTT. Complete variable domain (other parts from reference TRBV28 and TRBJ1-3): DVKVTQSSRYLVKRTGEKVFLECVQDMDHENMFWYRQDPGLGLRLIYFSYDVKMKEKGDIPEGYSVSREKKERFSLILESASTNQTSMYLCASSGLWGAGNTIYFGEGSWLTVV.

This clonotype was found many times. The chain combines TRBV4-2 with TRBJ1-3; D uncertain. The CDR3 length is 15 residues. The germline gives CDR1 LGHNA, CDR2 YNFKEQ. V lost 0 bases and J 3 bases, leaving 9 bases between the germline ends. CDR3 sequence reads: CASSQDRWSGNTIYF. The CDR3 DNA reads TGTGCCAGCAGCCAAGATCGGTGGAGTGGAAACACCATATATTTT.

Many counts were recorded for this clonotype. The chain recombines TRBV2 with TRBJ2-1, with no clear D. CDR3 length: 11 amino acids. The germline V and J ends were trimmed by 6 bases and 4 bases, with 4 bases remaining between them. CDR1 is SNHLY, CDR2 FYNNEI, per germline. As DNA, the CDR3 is TGTGCCAGCAGCGGTTACAATGAGCAGTTCTTC. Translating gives CASSGYNEQFF.

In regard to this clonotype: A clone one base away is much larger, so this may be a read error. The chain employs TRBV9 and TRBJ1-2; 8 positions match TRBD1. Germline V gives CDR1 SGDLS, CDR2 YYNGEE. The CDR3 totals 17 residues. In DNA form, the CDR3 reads TGTGCCAGCAGACCTGGACAGGGCGTCCCCTCTAACTATAGCTACACCTTC. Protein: CASRPGQGVPSNYSYTF.

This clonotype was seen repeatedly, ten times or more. CDR3: CASSQTAGGYLFF. As DNA, the CDR3 is TGCGCCAGCAGCCAAACAGCGGGGGGGTATCTGTTCTTC. The chain joins TRBV4-3 to TRBJ2-1, with 10 nucleotides matching TRBD2. The CDR3 covers 13 residues. J gave up 15 bases and V 2 bases, and 7 bases lay outside the gene matches. In germline, CDR1 is LGHNA, CDR2 YSLEER.

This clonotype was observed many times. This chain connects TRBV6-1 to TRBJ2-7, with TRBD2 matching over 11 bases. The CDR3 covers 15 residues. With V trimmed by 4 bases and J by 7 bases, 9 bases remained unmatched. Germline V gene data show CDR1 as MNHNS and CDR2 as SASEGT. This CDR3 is CASSVRTSGSGEQYF. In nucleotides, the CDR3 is TGTGCCAGCAGTGTCCGGACTAGCGGGTCCGGGGAGCAGTACTTC.

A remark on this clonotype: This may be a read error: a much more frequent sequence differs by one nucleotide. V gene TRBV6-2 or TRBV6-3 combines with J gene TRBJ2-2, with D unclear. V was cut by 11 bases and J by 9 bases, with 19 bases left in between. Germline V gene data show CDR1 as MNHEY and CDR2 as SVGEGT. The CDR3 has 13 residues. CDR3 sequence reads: CAGTPSRVRELFF. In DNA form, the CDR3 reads TGTGCCGGCACGCCTAGTAGAGTCCGGGAGCTGTTTTTT.

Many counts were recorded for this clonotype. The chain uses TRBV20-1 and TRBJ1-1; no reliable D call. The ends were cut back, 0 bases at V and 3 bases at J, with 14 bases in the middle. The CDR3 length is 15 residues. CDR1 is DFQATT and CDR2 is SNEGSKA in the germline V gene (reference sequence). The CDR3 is CSAREIRSQYTEAFF. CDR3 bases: TGCAGTGCTAGAGAGATACGTTCTCAATACACTGAAGCTTTCTTT.

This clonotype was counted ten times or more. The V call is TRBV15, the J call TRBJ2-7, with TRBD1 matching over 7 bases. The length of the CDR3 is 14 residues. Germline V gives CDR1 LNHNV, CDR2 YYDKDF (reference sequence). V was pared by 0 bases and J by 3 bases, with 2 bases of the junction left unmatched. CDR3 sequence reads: CATSREGQFYEQYF. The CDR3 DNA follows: TGTGCCACCAGCAGAGAGGGACAGTTCTACGAGCAGTACTTC. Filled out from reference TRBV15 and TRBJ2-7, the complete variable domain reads DAMVIQNPRYQVTQFGKPVTLSCSQTLNHNVMYWYQQKSSQAPKLLFHYYDKDFNNEADTPDNFQSRRPNTSFCFLDIRSPGLGDTAMYLCATSREGQFYEQYFGPGTRLTVT.

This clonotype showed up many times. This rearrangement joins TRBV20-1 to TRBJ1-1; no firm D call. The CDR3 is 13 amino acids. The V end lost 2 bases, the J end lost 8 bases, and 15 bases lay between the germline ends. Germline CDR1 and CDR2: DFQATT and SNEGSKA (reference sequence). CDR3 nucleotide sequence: TGCAGTGCTAGAAAAACCTCAGGCCCAGAAGCTTTCTTT. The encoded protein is CSARKTSGPEAFF.

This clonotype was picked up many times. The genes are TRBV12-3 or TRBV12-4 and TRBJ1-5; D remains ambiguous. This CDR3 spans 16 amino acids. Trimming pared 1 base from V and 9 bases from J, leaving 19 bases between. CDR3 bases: TGTGCCAGCAGTTTAGAAAAGAATCCCAATCAGCGGCCCCAGCATTTT. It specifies CASSLEKNPNQRPQHF.

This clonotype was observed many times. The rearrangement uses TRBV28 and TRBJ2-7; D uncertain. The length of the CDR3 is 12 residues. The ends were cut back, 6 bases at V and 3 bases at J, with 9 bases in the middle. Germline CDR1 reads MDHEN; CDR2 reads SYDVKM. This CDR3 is CASRNPFYEQYF. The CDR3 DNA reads TGTGCCAGCAGGAACCCCTTCTACGAGCAGTACTTC.

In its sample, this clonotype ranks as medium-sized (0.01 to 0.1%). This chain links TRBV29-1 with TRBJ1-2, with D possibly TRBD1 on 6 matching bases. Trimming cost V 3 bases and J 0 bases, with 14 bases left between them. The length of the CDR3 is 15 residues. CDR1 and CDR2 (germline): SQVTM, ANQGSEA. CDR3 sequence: CSVEGGSRANYGYTF. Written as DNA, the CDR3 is TGCAGCGTTGAGGGGGGCAGCCGGGCTAACTATGGCTACACCTTC.

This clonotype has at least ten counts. The DNA for the CDR3 is TGTGCCAGCAGTCCCGGACAGGGACGGGCCAACAACTATGGCTACACCTTC. It translates to CASSPGQGRANNYGYTF. This rearrangement joins TRBV6-2 or TRBV6-3 to TRBJ1-2; 8 bases match TRBD1. Trimming removed 5 bases from V and 2 bases from J; junction bases left unmatched: 13. CDR1 and CDR2 from the germline V gene are MNHEY and SVGEGT. The CDR3 is made up of 17 amino acids.

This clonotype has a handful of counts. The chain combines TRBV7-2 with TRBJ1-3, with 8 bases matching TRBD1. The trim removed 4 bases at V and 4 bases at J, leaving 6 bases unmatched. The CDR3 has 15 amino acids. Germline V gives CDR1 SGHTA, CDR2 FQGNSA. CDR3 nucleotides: TGTGCCAGCAGCTCTCAGACAGGGGCAGGAAACACCATATATTTT. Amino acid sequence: CASSSQTGAGNTIYF. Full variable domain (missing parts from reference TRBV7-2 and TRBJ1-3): GAGVSQSPSNKVTEKGKDVELRCDPISGHTALYWYRQSLGQGLEFLIYFQGNSAPDKSGLPSDRFSAERTGGSVSTLTIQRTQQEDSAVYLCASSSQTGAGNTIYFGEGSWLTVV.

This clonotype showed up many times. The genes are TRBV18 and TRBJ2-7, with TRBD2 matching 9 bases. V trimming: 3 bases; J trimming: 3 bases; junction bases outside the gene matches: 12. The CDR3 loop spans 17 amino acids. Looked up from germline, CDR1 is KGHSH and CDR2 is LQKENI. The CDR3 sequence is CASSPSKGSGGIYEQYF. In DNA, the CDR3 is TGTGCCAGCTCACCCTCCAAAGGTAGCGGGGGAATCTACGAGCAGTACTTC.

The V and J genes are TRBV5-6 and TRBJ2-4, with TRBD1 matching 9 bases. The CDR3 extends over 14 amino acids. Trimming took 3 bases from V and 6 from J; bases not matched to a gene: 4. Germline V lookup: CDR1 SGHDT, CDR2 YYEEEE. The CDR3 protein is CASSYGTGTNIQYF. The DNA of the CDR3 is TGTGCCAGCAGCTACGGGACAGGGACAAACATTCAGTACTTC.

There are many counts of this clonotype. The CDR3 here is CASSRHVGEQYF. CDR3 nucleotides: TGTGCCAGCAGCCGGCATGTTGGCGAGCAGTACTTC. The rearrangement links TRBV6-5 to TRBJ2-7; D gene ambiguous. The CDR3 runs 12 residues. Deletions cut 6 bases from V and 6 bases from J, with 12 bases between. Germline-derived CDR1 and CDR2 are MNHEY and SVGAGI.

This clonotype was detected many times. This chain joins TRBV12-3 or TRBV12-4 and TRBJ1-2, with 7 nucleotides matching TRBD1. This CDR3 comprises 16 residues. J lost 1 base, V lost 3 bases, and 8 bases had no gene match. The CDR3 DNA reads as TGTGCCAGCAGTTTGGCAGGGGGAGTAGGTAACTATGGCTACACCTTC. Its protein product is CASSLAGGVGNYGYTF.

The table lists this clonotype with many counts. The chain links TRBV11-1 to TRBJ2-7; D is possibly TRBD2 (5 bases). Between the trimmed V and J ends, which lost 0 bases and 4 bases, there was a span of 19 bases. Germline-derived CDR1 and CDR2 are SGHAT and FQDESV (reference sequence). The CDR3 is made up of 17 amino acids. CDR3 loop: CASSLARTERSKYEQYF. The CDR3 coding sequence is TGTGCCAGCAGCTTAGCGCGGACTGAACGGTCGAAATACGAGCAGTACTTC. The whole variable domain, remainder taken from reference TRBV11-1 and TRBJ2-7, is EAEVAQSPRYKITEKSQAVAFWCDPISGHATLYWYRQILGQGPELLVQFQDESVVDDSQLPKDRFSAERLKGVDSTLKIQPAELGDSAMYLCASSLARTERSKYEQYFGPGTRLTVT.

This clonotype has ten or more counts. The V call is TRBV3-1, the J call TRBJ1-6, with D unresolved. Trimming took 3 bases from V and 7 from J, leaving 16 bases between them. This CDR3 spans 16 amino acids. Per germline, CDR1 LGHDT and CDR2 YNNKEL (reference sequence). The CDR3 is CASSHATWYENSPLHF. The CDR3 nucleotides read TGTGCCAGCAGCCACGCCACATGGTACGAGAATTCACCCCTCCACTTT.

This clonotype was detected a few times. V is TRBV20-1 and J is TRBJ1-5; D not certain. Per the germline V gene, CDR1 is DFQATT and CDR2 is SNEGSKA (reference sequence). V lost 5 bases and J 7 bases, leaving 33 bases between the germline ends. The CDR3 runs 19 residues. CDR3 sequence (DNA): TGCAGTGCTCCGCAGACCTCCCGGTCCGGCTCTTTAATTGGGCAGCCCCAGCATTTT. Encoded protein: CSAPQTSRSGSLIGQPQHF.

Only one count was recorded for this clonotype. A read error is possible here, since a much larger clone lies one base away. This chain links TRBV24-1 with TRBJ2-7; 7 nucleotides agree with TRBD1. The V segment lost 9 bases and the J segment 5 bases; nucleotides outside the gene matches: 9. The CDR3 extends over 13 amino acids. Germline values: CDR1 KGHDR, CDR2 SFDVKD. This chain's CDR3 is CATSTGLSDEQYF. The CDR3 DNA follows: TGTGCCACCTCGACAGGGCTTTCCGACGAGCAGTACTTC.

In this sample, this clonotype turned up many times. The CDR3 sequence: CASSQDLHTEAFF. In DNA, the CDR3 is TGTGCCAGCAGCCAAGATCTGCACACTGAAGCTTTCTTT. The chain joins TRBV4-2 to TRBJ1-1; D gene unclear. Looked up from germline, CDR1 is LGHNA and CDR2 is YNFKEQ. CDR3 length equals 13 residues. The germline V and J ends were trimmed by 0 bases and 3 bases, with 5 bases remaining between them.

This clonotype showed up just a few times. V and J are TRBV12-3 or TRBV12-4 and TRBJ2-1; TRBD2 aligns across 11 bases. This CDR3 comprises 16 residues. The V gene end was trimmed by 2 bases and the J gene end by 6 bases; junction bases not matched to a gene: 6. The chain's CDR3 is CASSLLAGGRINEQFF. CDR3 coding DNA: TGTGCCAGCAGTTTACTAGCGGGGGGCCGGATCAATGAGCAGTTCTTC.

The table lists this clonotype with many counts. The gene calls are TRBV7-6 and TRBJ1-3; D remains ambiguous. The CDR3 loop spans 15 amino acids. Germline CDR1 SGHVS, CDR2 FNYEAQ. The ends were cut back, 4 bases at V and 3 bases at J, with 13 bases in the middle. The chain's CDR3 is CASSSQIRGGNTIYF. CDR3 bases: TGTGCCAGCAGCTCCCAGATCAGAGGTGGAAACACCATATATTTT.

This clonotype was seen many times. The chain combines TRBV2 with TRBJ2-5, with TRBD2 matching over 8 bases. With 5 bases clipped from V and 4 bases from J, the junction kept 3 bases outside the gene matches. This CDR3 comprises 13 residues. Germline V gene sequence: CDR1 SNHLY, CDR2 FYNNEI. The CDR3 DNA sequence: TGTGCCAGCAGTCGGGAGGGACGAGAGACCCAGTACTTC. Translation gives CASSREGRETQYF.

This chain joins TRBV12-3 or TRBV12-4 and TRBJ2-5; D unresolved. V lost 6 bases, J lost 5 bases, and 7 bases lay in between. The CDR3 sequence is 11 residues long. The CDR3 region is CASRLFETQYF. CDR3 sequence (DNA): TGTGCCAGCAGGTTATTCGAGACCCAGTACTTC.

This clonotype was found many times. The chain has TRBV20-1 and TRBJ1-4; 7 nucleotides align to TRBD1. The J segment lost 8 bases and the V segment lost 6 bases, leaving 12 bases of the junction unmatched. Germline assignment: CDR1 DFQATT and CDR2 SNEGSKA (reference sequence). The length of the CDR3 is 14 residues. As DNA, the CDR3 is TGCAGTGCACCCATCGGGACAGCATCAGAAAAACTGTTTTTT. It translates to CSAPIGTASEKLFF.

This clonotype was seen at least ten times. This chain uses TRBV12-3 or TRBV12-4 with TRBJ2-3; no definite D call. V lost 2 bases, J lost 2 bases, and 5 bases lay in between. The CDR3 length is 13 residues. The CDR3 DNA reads TGTGCCAGCAGTTTACATTCCACAGATACGCAGTATTTT. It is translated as CASSLHSTDTQYF.